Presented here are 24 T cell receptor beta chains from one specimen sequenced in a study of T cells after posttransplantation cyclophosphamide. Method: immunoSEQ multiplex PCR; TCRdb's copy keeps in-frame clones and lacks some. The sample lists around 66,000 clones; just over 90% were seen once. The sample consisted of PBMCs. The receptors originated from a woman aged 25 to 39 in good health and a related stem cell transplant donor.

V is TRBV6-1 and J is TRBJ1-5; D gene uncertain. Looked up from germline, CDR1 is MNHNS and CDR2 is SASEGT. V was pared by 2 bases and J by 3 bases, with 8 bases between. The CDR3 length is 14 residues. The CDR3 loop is CASSEQALNQPQHF. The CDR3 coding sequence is TGTGCCAGCAGTGAACAGGCACTCAATCAGCCCCAGCATTTT.

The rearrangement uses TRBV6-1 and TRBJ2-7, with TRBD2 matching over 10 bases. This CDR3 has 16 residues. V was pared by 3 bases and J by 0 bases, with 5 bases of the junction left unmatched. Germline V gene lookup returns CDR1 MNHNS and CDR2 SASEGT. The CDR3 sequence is CASSEGLAGDSYEQYF. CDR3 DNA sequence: TGTGCCAGCAGTGAGGGGCTAGCGGGGGACTCCTACGAGCAGTACTTC.

CDR3 sequence (DNA): TGTGCCAGCAGCTTAGGGAGGGTCAACTATGGCTACACCTTC. Protein product: CASSLGRVNYGYTF. V is TRBV7-2 and J is TRBJ1-2; no clear D gene. V shed 1 base and J shed 2 bases, with 8 bases lying between them. In germline, CDR1 is SGHTA, CDR2 FQGNSA. The CDR3 is 14 residues long.

CDR3 loop: CASSTTGVGGYTF. The CDR3, as DNA: TGTGCCAGCAGCACTACAGGGGTCGGTGGCTACACCTTC. The V call is TRBV7-2, the J call TRBJ1-2, with 7 bases aligning to TRBD1. The CDR3 contains 13 residues. Trimming removed 5 bases from V and 7 bases from J; junction bases left unmatched: 7. Looked up from germline, CDR1 is SGHTA and CDR2 is FQGNSA.

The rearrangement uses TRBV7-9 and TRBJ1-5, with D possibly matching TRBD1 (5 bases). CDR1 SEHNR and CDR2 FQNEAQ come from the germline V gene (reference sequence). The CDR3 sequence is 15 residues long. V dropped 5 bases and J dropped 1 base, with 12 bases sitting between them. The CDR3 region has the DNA TGTGCCAGCAGCCGCGGGACGGAAAGCAATCAGCCCCAGCATTTT. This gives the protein CASSRGTESNQPQHF.

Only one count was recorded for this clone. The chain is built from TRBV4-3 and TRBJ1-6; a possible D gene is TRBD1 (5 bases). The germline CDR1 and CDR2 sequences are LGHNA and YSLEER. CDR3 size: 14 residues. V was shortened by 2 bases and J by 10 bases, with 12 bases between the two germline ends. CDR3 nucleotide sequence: TGCGCCAGCAGCCAAACAGGAGAGGGATCACCCCTCCACTTT. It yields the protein CASSQTGEGSPLHF.

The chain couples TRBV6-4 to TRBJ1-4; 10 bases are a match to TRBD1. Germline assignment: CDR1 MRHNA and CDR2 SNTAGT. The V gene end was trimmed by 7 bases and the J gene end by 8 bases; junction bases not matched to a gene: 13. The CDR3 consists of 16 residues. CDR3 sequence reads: CASTGRRDRGGEKLFF. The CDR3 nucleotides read TGTGCCAGCACCGGTAGAAGGGACAGGGGAGGGGAAAAACTGTTTTTT.

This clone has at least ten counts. CDR3 region: CASSLGLTLGGYTF. The CDR3 DNA reads TGCGCCAGCAGCTTAGGGCTGACTTTGGGTGGCTACACCTTC. The gene calls are TRBV5-1 and TRBJ1-2; D is uncertain. Trimming shortened V by 2 bases and J by 7 bases, and 15 bases separated the two germline ends. The germline V gene encodes CDR1 SGHRS and CDR2 YFSETQ. The CDR3 is 14 amino acids.

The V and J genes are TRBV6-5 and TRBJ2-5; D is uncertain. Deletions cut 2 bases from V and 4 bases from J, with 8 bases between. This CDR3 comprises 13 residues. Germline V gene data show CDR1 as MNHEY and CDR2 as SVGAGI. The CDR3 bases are TGTGCCAGCAGTTACCGTGGCAGAGAGACCCAGTACTTC. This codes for CASSYRGRETQYF.

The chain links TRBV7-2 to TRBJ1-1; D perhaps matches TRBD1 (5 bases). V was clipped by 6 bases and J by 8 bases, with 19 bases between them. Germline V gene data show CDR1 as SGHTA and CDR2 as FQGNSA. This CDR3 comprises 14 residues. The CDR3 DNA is TGTGCCAGCAGGGAGAACCCCGGACGGGGGGAAGCTTTCTTT. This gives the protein CASRENPGRGEAFF.

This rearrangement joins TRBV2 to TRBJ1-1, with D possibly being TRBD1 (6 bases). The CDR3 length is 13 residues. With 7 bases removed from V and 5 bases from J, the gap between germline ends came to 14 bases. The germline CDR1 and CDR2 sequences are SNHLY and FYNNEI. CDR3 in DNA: TGTGCCAGCACCACAGGGTCGGGGACTGAAGCTTTCTTT. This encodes CASTTGSGTEAFF.

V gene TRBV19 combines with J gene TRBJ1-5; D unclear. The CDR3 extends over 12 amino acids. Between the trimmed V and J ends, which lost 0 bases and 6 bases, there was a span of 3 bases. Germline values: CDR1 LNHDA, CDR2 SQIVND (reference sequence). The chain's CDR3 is CASSIEGQPQHF. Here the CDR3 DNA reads TGTGCCAGTAGTATAGAGGGTCAGCCCCAGCATTTT.

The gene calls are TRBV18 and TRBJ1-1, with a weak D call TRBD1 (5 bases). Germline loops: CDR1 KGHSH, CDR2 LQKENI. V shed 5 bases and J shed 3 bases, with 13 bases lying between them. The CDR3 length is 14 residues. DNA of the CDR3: TGTGCCAGCTCATTTCAGGGTTATGACACTGAAGCTTTCTTT. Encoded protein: CASSFQGYDTEAFF.

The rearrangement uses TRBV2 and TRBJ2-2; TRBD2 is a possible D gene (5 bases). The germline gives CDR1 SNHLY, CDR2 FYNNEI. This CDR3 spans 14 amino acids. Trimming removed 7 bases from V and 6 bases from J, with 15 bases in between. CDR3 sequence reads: CASKRSSAAGELFF. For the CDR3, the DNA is TGTGCCAGCAAGAGAAGTAGCGCCGCCGGGGAGCTGTTTTTT. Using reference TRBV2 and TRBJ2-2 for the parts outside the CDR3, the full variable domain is EPEVTQTPSHQVTQMGQEVILRCVPISNHLYFYWYRQILGQKVEFLVSFYNNEISEKSEIFDDQFSVERPDGSNFTLKIRSTKLEDSAMYFCASKRSSAAGELFFGEGSRLTVL.

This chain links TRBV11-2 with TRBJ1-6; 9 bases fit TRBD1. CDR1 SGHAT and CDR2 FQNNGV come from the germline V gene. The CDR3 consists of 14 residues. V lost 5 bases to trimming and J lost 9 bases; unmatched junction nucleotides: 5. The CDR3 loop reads CASSLGQGFSPLHF. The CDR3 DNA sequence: TGTGCCAGCAGCCTTGGACAGGGGTTTTCACCCCTCCACTTT. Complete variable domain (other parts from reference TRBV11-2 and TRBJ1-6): EAGVAQSPRYKIIEKRQSVAFWCNPISGHATLYWYQQILGQGPKLLIQFQNNGVVDDSQLPKDRFSAERLKGVDSTLKIQPAKLEDSAVYLCASSLGQGFSPLHFGNGTRLTVT.

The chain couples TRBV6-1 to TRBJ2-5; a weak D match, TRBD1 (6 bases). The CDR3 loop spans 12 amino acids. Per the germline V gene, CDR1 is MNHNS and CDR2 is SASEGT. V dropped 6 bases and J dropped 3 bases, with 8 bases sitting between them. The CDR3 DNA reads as TGTGCCAGCAGGTACAGGGAAGAGACCCAGTACTTC. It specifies CASRYREETQYF.

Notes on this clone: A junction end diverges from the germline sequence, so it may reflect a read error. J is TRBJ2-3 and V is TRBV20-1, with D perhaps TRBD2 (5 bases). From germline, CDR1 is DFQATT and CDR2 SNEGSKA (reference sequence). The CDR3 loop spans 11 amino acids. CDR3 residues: CSTRSADTQYF. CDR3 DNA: TGCAGTACTAGGTCGGCAGATACGCAGTATTTT.

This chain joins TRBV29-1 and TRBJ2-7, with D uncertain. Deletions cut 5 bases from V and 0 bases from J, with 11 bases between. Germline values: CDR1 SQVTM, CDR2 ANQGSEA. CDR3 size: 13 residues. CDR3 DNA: TGCAGCGTTAGAGGCCGCACCTCCTACGAGCAGTACTTC. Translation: CSVRGRTSYEQYF.

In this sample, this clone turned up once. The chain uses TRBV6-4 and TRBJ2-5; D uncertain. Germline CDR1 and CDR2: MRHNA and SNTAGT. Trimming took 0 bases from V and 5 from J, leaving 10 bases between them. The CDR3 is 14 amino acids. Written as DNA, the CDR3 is TGTGCCAGCAGTGACTCTTACCCCAGTGAGACCCAGTACTTC. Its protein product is CASSDSYPSETQYF.

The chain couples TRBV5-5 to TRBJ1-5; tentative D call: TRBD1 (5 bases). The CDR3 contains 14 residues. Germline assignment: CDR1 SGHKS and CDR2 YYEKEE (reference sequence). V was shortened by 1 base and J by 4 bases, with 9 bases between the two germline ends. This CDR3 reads CASSLLQENQPQHF. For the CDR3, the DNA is TGTGCCAGCAGCTTGTTACAGGAAAATCAGCCCCAGCATTTT. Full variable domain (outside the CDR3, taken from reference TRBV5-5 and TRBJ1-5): DAGVTQSPTHLIKTRGQQVTLRCSPISGHKSVSWYQQVLGQGPQFIFQYYEKEERGRGNFPDRFSARQFPNYSSELNVNALLLGDSALYLCASSLLQENQPQHFGDGTRLSIL.

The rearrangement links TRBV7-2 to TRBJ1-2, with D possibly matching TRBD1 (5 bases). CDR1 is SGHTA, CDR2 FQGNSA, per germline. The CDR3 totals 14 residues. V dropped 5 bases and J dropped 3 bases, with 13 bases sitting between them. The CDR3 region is CASSPSGTDYGYTF. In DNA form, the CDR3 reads TGTGCCAGCAGCCCCTCTGGGACGGACTATGGCTACACCTTC. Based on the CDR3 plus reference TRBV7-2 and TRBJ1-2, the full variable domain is GAGVSQSPSNKVTEKGKDVELRCDPISGHTALYWYRQSLGQGLEFLIYFQGNSAPDKSGLPSDRFSAERTGGSVSTLTIQRTQQEDSAVYLCASSPSGTDYGYTFGSGTRLTVV.

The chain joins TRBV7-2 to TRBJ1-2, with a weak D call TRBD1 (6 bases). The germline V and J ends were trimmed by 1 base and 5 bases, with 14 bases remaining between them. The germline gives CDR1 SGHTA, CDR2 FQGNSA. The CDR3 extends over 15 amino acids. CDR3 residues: CASSLGGGKSYGYTF. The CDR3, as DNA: TGTGCCAGCAGCTTAGGAGGGGGGAAGTCATATGGCTACACCTTC.

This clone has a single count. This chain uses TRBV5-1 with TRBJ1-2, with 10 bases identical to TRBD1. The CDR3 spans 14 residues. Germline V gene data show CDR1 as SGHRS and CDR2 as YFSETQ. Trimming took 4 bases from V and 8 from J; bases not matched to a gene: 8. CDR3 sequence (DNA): TGCGCCAGCAGCCGCGGGACAGGGGAGAGGGGCTACACCTTC. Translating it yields CASSRGTGERGYTF.

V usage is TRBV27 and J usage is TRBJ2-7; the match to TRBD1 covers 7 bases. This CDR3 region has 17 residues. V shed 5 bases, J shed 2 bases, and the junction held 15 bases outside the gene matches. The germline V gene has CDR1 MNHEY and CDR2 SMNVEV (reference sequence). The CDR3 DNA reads TGTGCCAGCAGTCGCAGGCCCGCCGGGACAGTTACCTACGAGCAGTACTTC. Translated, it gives CASSRRPAGTVTYEQYF.